These T cell receptor beta chains were read from a single sample in a study of T cells in Graves' hyperthyroidism and ophthalmopathy. Each CDR3 protein is one row after TCRdb ran MiXCR on the multiplex PCR reads. The sample holds about 510,000 distinct CDR3 sequences, around 15% seen once. Material: blood. These receptors all come from a woman aged 40 to 55 with Graves' hyperthyroidism. Both conserved end residues are part of each CDR3. D genes are given only for firm matches. Expanded clones are given a class, and other clones once, few, many or no size at all.

j_gene | abundance | d_gene | v_gene | CDR3aa | CDR3nt
TRBJ2-3 | . | TRBD2 | TRBV5-1 | CASSLDLAGEADTQYF | TGCGCCAGCAGCTTAGACCTAGCGGGAGAGGCGGATACGCAGTATTTT
TRBJ2-2 | few | . | TRBV29-1 | CSVEGTTVPNTGELFF | TGCAGCGTTGAAGGGACAACAGTTCCGAACACCGGGGAGCTGTTTTTT
TRBJ1-1 | many | . | TRBV3-1 | CASSQDSSTEAFF | TGTGCCAGCAGCCAAGATTCATCCACTGAAGCTTTCTTT
TRBJ2-3 | many | . | TRBV15 | CATSPGVTDTQYF | TGTGCCACCAGCCCGGGGGTCACAGATACGCAGTATTTT
TRBJ2-1 | many | . | TRBV4-1 | CASSQDNSYNEQFF | TGCGCCAGCAGCCAAGATAACAGTTACAATGAGCAGTTCTTC
TRBJ1-2 | many | TRBD1 | TRBV3-1 | CASSQEGTVYGYTF | TGTGCCAGCAGCCAAGAAGGGACAGTCTATGGCTACACCTTC
TRBJ2-1 | many | TRBD2 | TRBV28 | CASSFWTSGRDQRNEQFF | TGTGCCAGCAGTTTCTGGACTAGCGGGAGGGATCAGAGGAATGAGCAGTTCTTC
TRBJ1-5 | many | . | TRBV12-3/TRBV12-4 | CASRLTGIPNQPQHF | TGTGCCAGCAGACTAACAGGGATCCCTAATCAGCCCCAGCATTTT
TRBJ2-7 | many | TRBD1 | TRBV7-2 | CASSFRTGDEQYF | TGTGCCAGCAGCTTTCGCACAGGGGACGAGCAGTACTTC
TRBJ2-1 | many | . | TRBV7-9 | CASSLAGGVSNEQFF | TGTGCCAGCAGCTTAGCGGGAGGAGTTAGTAATGAGCAGTTCTTC
TRBJ2-7 | many | TRBD2 | TRBV28 | CASSLTKLVASGRPRSYEQYF | TGTGCCAGCAGTTTGACGAAATTGGTGGCTAGCGGGAGGCCACGGTCCTACGAGCAGTACTTC
TRBJ2-1 | many | TRBD2 | TRBV7-2 | CASSLVGSGASDSYNEQFF | TGTGCCAGCAGCTTAGTTGGTAGCGGGGCGTCGGACTCCTACAATGAGCAGTTCTTC
TRBJ2-4 | many | . | TRBV28 | CASSLDGLLAKNIQYF | TGTGCCAGCAGTCTCGACGGTTTACTAGCCAAAAACATTCAGTACTTC
TRBJ2-1 | . | TRBD2 | TRBV5-1 | CASSLGGTSGFNEQFF | TGCGCCAGCAGCTTGGGGGGGACTAGCGGATTCAATGAGCAGTTCTTC
TRBJ2-7 | many | . | TRBV9 | CASSVTAGGGEQYF | TGTGCCAGCAGCGTAACGGCAGGGGGGGGCGAGCAGTACTTC
TRBJ2-1 | . | . | TRBV20-1 | CSARRQPSYNEQFF | TGCAGTGCTAGAAGGCAGCCCTCCTACAATGAGCAGTTCTTC
TRBJ2-1 | many | TRBD2 | TRBV7-3 | CASSSRTSGSRDEQFF | TGTGCCAGCAGCTCAAGGACTAGCGGGAGTCGGGATGAGCAGTTCTTC
TRBJ1-3 | . | TRBD1 | TRBV6-1 | CASSGRDSRGNTIYF | TGTGCCAGCAGTGGGCGGGACAGCCGTGGAAACACCATATATTTT
TRBJ2-7 | many | TRBD2 | TRBV29-1 | CSVGSGGSSYEQYF | TGCAGCGTTGGTTCGGGAGGGAGCTCCTACGAGCAGTACTTC
TRBJ1-6 | few | . | TRBV6-5 | CASSYREDSPLHF | TGTGCCAGCAGTTACAGGGAGGATTCACCCCTCCACTTT
TRBJ1-1 | few | TRBD1 | TRBV5-6 | CASSNTQHRGWGTEAFF | TGTGCCAGCAGCAACACACAACACAGGGGGTGGGGGACTGAAGCTTTCTTT
TRBJ2-3 | many | TRBD2 | TRBV12-3/TRBV12-4 | CASSTLAGGTDTQYF | TGTGCCAGCAGCACACTAGCGGGAGGTACAGATACGCAGTATTTT
TRBJ2-4 | few | . | TRBV18 | CASSPDRDIQYF | TGTGCCAGCTCACCGGATCGGGACATTCAGTACTTC
TRBJ1-3 | many | . | TRBV12-3/TRBV12-4 | CASSFGSTSGNTIYF | TGTGCCAGCAGTTTTGGCAGCACCTCTGGAAACACCATATATTTT
TRBJ2-2 | . | TRBD2 | TRBV4-1 | CASSQAGGGLFF | TGCGCCAGCAGCCAAGCGGGAGGGGGACTGTTTTTT
TRBJ2-5 | many | TRBD1 | TRBV7-8 | CASRPRQGLVETQYF | TGTGCCAGCAGGCCGAGACAGGGTTTGGTAGAGACCCAGTACTTC
TRBJ2-3 | many | . | TRBV5-1 | CASEKGDTQYF | TGCGCCAGCGAGAAGGGGGATACGCAGTATTTT
TRBJ2-1 | many | TRBD2 | TRBV20-1 | CSARSIAGGFNEQFF | TGCAGTGCTAGATCGATAGCGGGGGGCTTCAATGAGCAGTTCTTC
TRBJ1-5 | few | . | TRBV12-5 | CASGKGDFGNQPQHF | TGTGCTAGTGGAAAAGGGGATTTTGGCAATCAGCCCCAGCATTTT
TRBJ1-3 | . | . | TRBV12-3/TRBV12-4 | CASSLDRTNSGNTIYF | TGTGCCAGCAGTTTAGACAGGACCAACTCTGGAAACACCATATATTTT
TRBJ1-1 | few | TRBD1 | TRBV6-1 | CASSPGGWTEAFF | TGTGCCAGCAGCCCAGGGGGCTGGACTGAAGCTTTCTTT
TRBJ1-2 | . | TRBD1 | TRBV29-1 | CSVVEKGDRVFGGYTF | TGCAGCGTTGTAGAAAAGGGGGACAGGGTTTTTGGCGGCTACACCTTC
TRBJ2-7 | many | TRBD1 | TRBV28 | CASSRPGTGVTEQYF | TGTGCCAGCAGCCGTCCCGGGACAGGGGTTACCGAGCAGTACTTC
TRBJ2-7 | many | TRBD1 | TRBV6-1 | CASRDTGTATYEQYF | TGTGCCAGCAGAGATACCGGGACAGCCACCTACGAGCAGTACTTC
TRBJ2-6 | few | . | TRBV28 | CASSRMSGANVLTF | TGTGCCAGCAGTCGGATGTCTGGGGCCAACGTCCTGACTTTC
TRBJ1-1 | . | . | TRBV20-1 | CSAPGGGGTEAFF | TGCAGTGCACCAGGTGGCGGGGGGACTGAAGCTTTCTTT
TRBJ2-7 | many | . | TRBV7-8 | CASSTSREQYF | TGTGCCAGCAGCACCTCGCGAGAGCAGTACTTC
TRBJ2-7 | . | TRBD2 | TRBV6-2/TRBV6-3 | CASRLAGEYEQCF | TGTGCCAGCCGACTAGCGGGAGAGTACGAGCAGTGCTTC
TRBJ1-2 | few | . | TRBV28 | CASREQGQMNYGYTF | TGTGCCAGCAGGGAGCAAGGACAGATGAACTATGGCTACACCTTC
TRBJ2-7 | many | TRBD2 | TRBV7-2 | CASSSGLALYEQYF | TGTGCCAGCAGCTCGGGACTAGCTCTCTACGAGCAGTACTTC
TRBJ2-1 | . | TRBD1 | TRBV28 | CASTPGQGGSYSEQFF | TGTGCCAGCACCCCGGGACAGGGGGGCTCCTACAGTGAGCAGTTCTTC
TRBJ2-7 | . | TRBD1 | TRBV19 | CASSQAEGALSYEQYF | TGTGCCAGTAGCCAGGCCGAGGGGGCCCTCTCCTACGAGCAGTACTTC
TRBJ2-1 | many | . | TRBV2 | CASEGPRGQFF | TGTGCCAGTGAAGGCCCGAGGGGACAGTTCTTC
TRBJ2-7 | . | TRBD2 | TRBV28 | CASSLPGLAGDEQYF | TGTGCCAGCAGTTTACCGGGACTAGCGGGAGACGAGCAGTACTTC
TRBJ2-7 | many | TRBD1 | TRBV6-1 | CASSEAGTVSYEQYF | TGTGCCAGCAGTGAAGCAGGGACAGTCTCCTACGAGCAGTACTTC
TRBJ1-1 | . | . | TRBV7-8 | CASGLVHTEAFF | TGTGCCAGCGGCTTAGTGCACACTGAAGCTTTCTTT
TRBJ1-1 | . | . | TRBV11-1 | CASSLPGRVLNTEAFF | TGTGCCAGCAGCTTACCGGGACGGGTGCTGAACACTGAAGCTTTCTTT
TRBJ2-7 | few | . | TRBV6-1 | CASSVWSGDVEQYF | TGTGCCAGCAGCGTTTGGTCGGGAGATGTCGAGCAGTACTTC
TRBJ1-6 | . | TRBD1 | TRBV7-9 | CASGITGVGSPLHF | TGTGCCAGTGGGATCACAGGGGTAGGCTCACCCCTCCACTTT
TRBJ1-6 | . | TRBD1 | TRBV15 | CATSRVGTGSSPLHF | TGTGCCACCAGCAGAGTTGGGACAGGTTCTTCACCCCTCCACTTT
TRBJ1-3 | few | . | TRBV11-3 | CASSLIIRADSGNTIYF | TGTGCCAGCAGCTTAATCATTAGGGCTGACTCTGGAAACACCATATATTTT
TRBJ2-1 | few | . | TRBV3-1 | CASSRPGISSYNEQFF | TGTGCCAGCAGCCGTCCCGGGATTAGCTCCTACAATGAGCAGTTCTTC
TRBJ2-1 | . | TRBD1 | TRBV5-1 | CASSKGQGAHEQFF | TGCGCCAGCAGCAAGGGACAGGGGGCCCACGAGCAGTTCTTC
TRBJ2-3 | . | . | TRBV27 | CATPTGFGDTQYF | TGTGCCACCCCGACGGGGTTTGGAGATACGCAGTATTTT
TRBJ2-2 | . | . | TRBV4-1 | CASSQGRAGWNTGELFF | TGCGCCAGCAGCCAAGGACGAGCAGGGTGGAACACCGGGGAGCTGTTTTTT
TRBJ1-1 | . | . | TRBV7-9 | CASSLNADGAFF | TGTGCCAGCAGCTTAAACGCAGATGGAGCTTTCTTT
TRBJ2-3 | many | . | TRBV5-1 | CASSLDDADTQYF | TGCGCCAGCAGCTTGGATGACGCAGATACGCAGTATTTT